Listed below are T cell receptor beta chains from one sample, sequenced in a study of post-analysis software for immune sequencing data. TCRdb re-called the PCR reads through MiXCR, storing one row per CDR3 protein. The data hold 250,000 to 300,000 distinct CDR3 sequences, with 36% observed a single time. Sequencing used blood. The receptors shown here come from a girl aged 5-17 years with multiple sclerosis. The CDR3 runs from the conserved cysteine through the conserved F or W. The order of the fields is J gene, V gene, clone size, D gene, CDR3 DNA, CDR3 protein. The D gene is left open where the match is weak. Not every row has a clone size; where given, it reads once, few, many or a size class.

TRBJ2-7 | TRBV7-2 | NA | TRBD1 | TGTGCCAGCAGCCGGGACAGTTCTAACGAGCAGTACTTC | CASSRDSSNEQYF
TRBJ1-1 | TRBV7-2 | few | NA | TGTGCCAGCAGCTTAGAGGCAGGGCAAGCTTTCTTT | CASSLEAGQAFF
TRBJ2-1 | TRBV27 | many | TRBD1 | TGTGCCAGCGGTTTAGGTATACCGGGACAGGACAATGAGCAGTTCTTC | CASGLGIPGQDNEQFF
TRBJ1-1 | TRBV12-3/TRBV12-4 | many | NA | TGTGCCAGCACCCACTCTCGGGGTTGGGGTGAAGCTTTCTTT | CASTHSRGWGEAFF
TRBJ1-1 | TRBV6-6 | NA | NA | TGTGCCAGCAGTTCTTCAGGGATGAACACTGAAGCTTTCTTT | CASSSSGMNTEAFF
TRBJ1-6 | TRBV5-5 | NA | NA | TGTGCCAGCAGCTTGCGTCCGGAATCCCCCCTCCACTTT | CASSLRPESPLHF
TRBJ2-1 | TRBV15 | many | NA | TGTGCCACCAGCAGAGATTCGAGGGGCTCCTACAATGAGCAGTTCTTC | CATSRDSRGSYNEQFF
TRBJ2-1 | TRBV7-9 | many | TRBD2 | TGTGCCAGCAGCCTGCGGACTAGCGGGGGACAGTTCTTC | CASSLRTSGGQFF
TRBJ2-5 | TRBV10-3 | many | NA | TGTGCCATCAGCAGGGACGAAGAGACCCAGTACTTC | CAISRDEETQYF
TRBJ2-5 | TRBV10-3 | NA | TRBD2 | TGTGCCATCAGTGAGTCAGGACTAGCAGGGGAGACCCAGTACTTC | CAISESGLAGETQYF
TRBJ2-5 | TRBV20-1 | NA | NA | TGCAGTGCGAGCCGGGCGGGGCCTTACAATGAGCAGTACTTC | CSASRAGPYNEQYF
TRBJ2-1 | TRBV20-1 | NA | TRBD2 | TGCAGTGCTACGAGGCTAGCGGGGGGTTCCTACAATGAGCAGTTCTTC | CSATRLAGGSYNEQFF
TRBJ2-6 | TRBV6-1 | many | NA | TGTGCCAGCAGTACCCTACGGGGGGCGCCGTACTCTGGGGCCAACGTCCTGACTTTC | CASSTLRGAPYSGANVLTF
TRBJ2-1 | TRBV20-1 | NA | TRBD1 | TGCAGTGCCTCCAGGGGGCTTGGCTACAATGAGCAGTTCTTC | CSASRGLGYNEQFF
TRBJ1-1 | TRBV24-1 | NA | NA | TGTGCCACCGCAGGGGCGCCGAACACTGAAGCTTTCTTT | CATAGAPNTEAFF
TRBJ2-3 | TRBV20-1 | NA | NA | TGCAGTGCTAGAGGCGAAGGGACAGATACGCAGTATTTT | CSARGEGTDTQYF
TRBJ1-2 | TRBV25-1 | few | NA | TGTGCCAGCAGTGAACGGGAGGGAAGTACCTATGGCTACACCTTC | CASSEREGSTYGYTF
TRBJ1-2 | TRBV25-1 | many | NA | TGTGCCAGCAGTGACCGAGGGACCTATGGCTACACCTTC | CASSDRGTYGYTF
TRBJ1-1 | TRBV6-1 | many | NA | TGTGCCAGCAGGATAGGGGGCACTGAAGCTTTCTTT | CASRIGGTEAFF
TRBJ1-5 | TRBV5-8 | NA | NA | TGTGCCAGCAGCTTTAGTTCAGGGAGAAATCAGCCCCAGCATTTT | CASSFSSGRNQPQHF
TRBJ2-5 | TRBV9 | many | TRBD1 | TGTGCCAGCAGCGTTGGGGGACAGGGGTCGGAGACCCAGTACTTC | CASSVGGQGSETQYF
TRBJ1-6 | TRBV6-1 | many | NA | TGTGCCAGCAGGGGCACAGACTTCTATAATTCACCCCTCCACTTT | CASRGTDFYNSPLHF
TRBJ1-5 | TRBV4-1 | many | TRBD1 | TGCGCCAGCAGCCAAGTGAATCCGGGACAGGGGGCATTTCAGCCCCAGCATTTT | CASSQVNPGQGAFQPQHF